What follows is one TCR beta chain and its context. V shed 5 bases and J 0 bases; nucleotides not matched to a gene: 11. The CDR3 sequence is 18 residues long. Germline values: CDR1 MDHEN, CDR2 SYDVKM. Original data processing: Amplified reference gene primers provided the basis for estimating nucleated cell counts. Here immunoSEQ multiplex PCR was the method, and the copy in TCRdb shows in-frame clones only, minus some. Clone size and the V and J calls come from that table; the DNA yielded D and trimming. The table has 300,000 to 450,000 clones, 85% seen once; the top ten hold 3% to 4%. The data were taken from a study of blood T cell repertoires in COVID-19. Study-wide background: Italy, Spain and the United States were the sources of the convalescent and acute COVID-19 samples.

This receptor was taken from a woman aged 18-30 years with acute or convalescent COVID-19. Sample: peripheral blood. This chain links TRBV28 with TRBJ1-3, with 9 bases aligning to TRBD1. The CDR3 coding sequence is TGTGCCAGCAGTACCTCCGGGACAGGGACCTTCTCTGGAAACACCATATATTTT. Protein product: CASSTSGTGTFSGNTIYF.